These 9 T cell receptor beta chains share one sample of origin, sequenced in a study of neurological immune-mediated disorders. TCRdb redid the calling of the 5' RACE reads with MiXCR, one entry per CDR3 protein. Of roughly 62,000 distinct CDR3 sequences listed, roughly 10% are singletons. The material sequenced was PBMCs. The receptors shown here come from a man in his 60s in good health.

This clonotype was counted at least ten times. This chain uses TRBV7-9 with TRBJ1-6; the D is unclear. The CDR3 runs to 14 residues. The V end lost 10 bases, the J end lost 9 bases, and 19 bases lay between the germline ends. Germline lookup yields CDR1 SEHNR and CDR2 FQNEAQ (reference sequence). The CDR3 region is CAIPGHEGISPLHF. The CDR3 DNA reads TGTGCCATCCCGGGCCACGAGGGCATTTCACCCCTCCACTTT.

This clonotype came up many times. J is TRBJ1-1 and V is TRBV27; 7 nucleotides match TRBD1. Trimming took 3 bases from V and 7 from J; bases not matched to a gene: 11. The germline gives CDR1 MNHEY, CDR2 SMNVEV (reference sequence). The CDR3 totals 15 residues. The CDR3 region has the DNA TGTGCCAGCAGTTTTTTCCCGACAGGGATGAGTGAAGCTTTCTTT. This codes for CASSFFPTGMSEAFF.

On this clonotype: This sequence may be a read error, since a much larger clone differs from it by one base. The chain recombines TRBV20-1 with TRBJ1-1; 9 bases match TRBD1. The CDR3 runs 14 residues. Germline V CDR1 and CDR2: DFQATT, SNEGSKA (reference sequence). CDR3 nucleotide sequence: TGCAGTGCTAAACCGGGACAGGGATACACTGAAGCTTTATTT. Translation: CSAKPGQGYTEALF.

This clonotype was seen ten or more times. The V and J genes are TRBV5-5 and TRBJ1-2; D gene ambiguous. Between the trimmed V and J ends, which lost 4 bases and 4 bases, there was a span of 11 bases. The CDR3 extends over 13 amino acids. Germline loops: CDR1 SGHKS, CDR2 YYEKEE (reference sequence). DNA of the CDR3: TGTGCCAGCAGCGAAACCGGGATCTATGGCTACACCTTC. Encoded protein: CASSETGIYGYTF.

This clonotype was seen many times. CDR3 in amino acids: CASSPRSNQPQHF. The CDR3 nucleotides read TGTGCCAGCTCACCACGGAGCAATCAGCCCCAGCATTTT. V usage is TRBV18 and J usage is TRBJ1-5; D is ambiguous. Trimming took off 1 base at V and 1 base at J, with 2 bases between the two ends. Germline CDR1 KGHSH, CDR2 LQKENI. CDR3 length equals 13 residues.

There are many counts of this clonotype. The chain joins TRBV5-1 to TRBJ2-3; D gene ambiguous. The V gene's germline CDR1 is SGHRS and CDR2 YFSETQ. V was cut by 4 bases and J by 4 bases, with 7 bases left in between. CDR3 length equals 12 residues. The CDR3 loop reads CASSAESDTQYF. The CDR3, as DNA: TGCGCCAGCAGCGCGGAGTCAGATACGCAGTATTTT.

The table lists this clonotype with many counts. The chain joins TRBV20-1 to TRBJ2-1; D is unresolved. The CDR3 consists of 15 residues. In germline, CDR1 is DFQATT, CDR2 SNEGSKA (reference sequence). V lost 0 bases to trimming and J lost 8 bases, with 17 bases between them. In DNA, the CDR3 is TGCAGTGCTAGAGATCCCGTGATGGGAACCCATGAGCAGTTCTTC. It translates to CSARDPVMGTHEQFF.

The genes are TRBV29-1 and TRBJ1-5; TRBD1 matches at 10 bases. V lost 5 bases to trimming and J lost 4 bases; unmatched junction nucleotides: 8. The CDR3 runs 15 residues. Germline CDR1 and CDR2: SQVTM and ANQGSEA. The CDR3 DNA sequence: TGCAGCGTTTCCACGGGACAGGGGCTTAATCAGCCCCAGCATTTT. Translation gives CSVSTGQGLNQPQHF.

This clonotype was detected many times. This rearrangement joins TRBV10-2 to TRBJ1-5; TRBD1 is a possible D gene (6 bases). Trimming took 6 bases from V and 4 from J, leaving 10 bases between them. Germline CDR1 and CDR2: WSHSY and SAAADI. This CDR3 comprises 13 residues. The CDR3, as DNA: TGCGCCAGCAGAGGACAGACTAATCAGCCCCAGCATTTT. As protein: CASRGQTNQPQHF.